Listed below are T cell receptor beta chains from one sample, sequenced in a study of blood T cells in healthy people across ages. Using its own MiXCR run on the 5' RACE reads, TCRdb lists one record per CDR3 protein. The data show 1 million or so distinct CDR3 sequences, with under 30% seen just once and 0.75% held by the top ten. Separately, the same data were catalogued under a study of T cells of mothers and their children.

The source material was blood. Receptors originate from a girl aged 2 to 10 in good health. CDR3s include the opening cysteine and the closing phenylalanine or tryptophan. The order of the fields is J gene, V gene, D gene, clone size, CDR3 protein, CDR3 DNA. D genes are given only for firm matches. Clone size is stated in some rows and not others, as once, few, many or a class when expanded.

TRBJ2-5	TRBV7-8	TRBD1	NA	CASSFGTGVAETQYF	TGTGCCAGCAGCTTTGGGACAGGGGTTGCAGAGACCCAGTACTTC
TRBJ2-1	TRBV5-1	TRBD2	NA	CASTINMQTSGRVRNEQFF	TGCGCCAGCACCATCAACATGCAGACTAGCGGGAGGGTCCGCAATGAGCAGTTCTTC
TRBJ2-3	TRBV12-3/TRBV12-4	NA	few	CASSFPPLGGDTQYF	TGTGCCAGCAGTTTCCCCCCCTTAGGGGGTGATACGCAGTATTTT
TRBJ2-5	TRBV5-1	TRBD1	few	CASSLAPGQVLVGRETQYF	TGCGCCAGCAGCTTGGCACCCGGACAGGTTTTGGTAGGGCGAGAGACCCAGTACTTC
TRBJ1-1	TRBV29-1	TRBD1	few	CSAPGQGSITFF	TGCAGCGCGCCGGGACAGGGATCTATAACTTTCTTT
TRBJ2-1	TRBV7-9	TRBD1	NA	CASSFRDRGLISSYNEQFF	TGTGCCAGCAGCTTCCGGGACAGGGGATTGATAAGCTCCTACAATGAGCAGTTCTTC
TRBJ2-3	TRBV5-6	TRBD2	few	CASSSTSQDTQYF	TGTGCCAGCAGCTCGACTAGCCAAGATACGCAGTATTTT
TRBJ2-7	TRBV2	TRBD2	NA	CASNGLAGYEQYF	TGTGCCAGCAATGGACTAGCGGGGTACGAGCAGTACTTC
TRBJ2-1	TRBV29-1	NA	many	CSVGSVGEQFF	TGCAGCGTTGGGAGCGTTGGTGAGCAGTTCTTC
TRBJ2-3	TRBV20-1	NA	NA	CSARGRDTDTQYF	TGCAGTGCTAGAGGCAGAGACACAGATACGCAGTATTTT
TRBJ2-4	TRBV7-2	TRBD1	NA	CASSLAPGGWGKNIQYF	TGTGCCAGCAGCTTAGCTCCAGGGGGCTGGGGTAAAAACATTCAGTACTTC
TRBJ2-3	TRBV20-1	NA	NA	CSAEGVGPELTTDTQYF	TGCAGTGCCGAAGGAGTGGGGCCCGAGCTGACCACAGATACGCAGTATTTT
TRBJ1-2	TRBV7-2	TRBD1	many	CASSSTGVGYTF	TGTGCCAGCAGCTCTACAGGGGTCGGCTACACCTTC
TRBJ1-1	TRBV29-1	NA	NA	CSVEHQSAEAFF	TGCAGCGTTGAGCATCAGTCCGCTGAAGCTTTCTTT
TRBJ2-5	TRBV5-5	TRBD1	NA	CASSWGSGTGEETQYF	TGTGCCAGCAGCTGGGGGTCGGGGACAGGGGAAGAGACCCAGTACTTC
TRBJ1-2	TRBV5-6	NA	NA	CASSQQGYGGYTF	TGTGCCAGCAGCCAACAGGGATATGGTGGCTACACCTTC
TRBJ1-5	TRBV12-3/TRBV12-4	NA	NA	CASRLVDQPQHF	TGTGCCAGCAGGTTGGTGGATCAGCCCCAGCATTTT
TRBJ2-1	TRBV28	TRBD2	few	CASSLSGTSVYNEQFF	TGTGCCAGCAGTTTAAGCGGGACTAGCGTTTACAATGAGCAGTTCTTC
TRBJ1-5	TRBV27	NA	few	CASSWESSQPQHF	TGTGCCAGCAGTTGGGAGAGTAGCCAGCCCCAGCATTTT
TRBJ2-1	TRBV2	TRBD2	few	CASSVSSGRNNEQFF	TGTGCCAGCAGTGTCTCCAGCGGGAGGAACAATGAGCAGTTCTTC
TRBJ1-1	TRBV3-1	NA	NA	CASSQVVDTEAFF	TGTGCCAGCAGCCAAGTAGTGGACACTGAAGCTTTCTTT
TRBJ2-2	TRBV7-9	NA	NA	CASSSSRLGWSTGELFF	TGTGCCAGCAGCTCTTCCAGGTTGGGGTGGTCTACCGGGGAGCTGTTTTTT
TRBJ2-1	TRBV4-1	NA	few	CASSQTLGSLWNEQFF	TGCGCCAGCAGCCAAACATTAGGTTCCCTATGGAATGAGCAGTTCTTC
TRBJ1-5	TRBV12-3/TRBV12-4	TRBD1	NA	CASSLGQDGPQHF	TGTGCCAGCAGTCTAGGACAGGACGGGCCCCAGCATTTT
TRBJ2-1	TRBV10-3	NA	few	CAISESGQLDEQFF	TGTGCCATCAGTGAGTCGGGACAATTGGATGAGCAGTTCTTC
TRBJ2-1	TRBV9	NA	many	CASSETGDEQFF	TGTGCCAGCAGCGAAACGGGGGATGAGCAGTTCTTC
TRBJ2-7	TRBV20-1	TRBD1	many	CSATPETGTLSYEQYF	TGCAGTGCTACCCCGGAGACAGGGACCCTCTCCTACGAGCAGTACTTC
TRBJ2-7	TRBV28	NA	few	CASRTTNKAYEQYF	TGTGCCAGCAGAACAACTAACAAAGCCTACGAGCAGTACTTC
TRBJ2-2	TRBV5-1	TRBD2	NA	CASSLRLASGRANTGELFF	TGCGCCAGCAGCCTCCGGCTCGCAAGCGGGAGGGCGAACACCGGGGAGCTGTTTTTT
TRBJ2-3	TRBV12-5	TRBD1	NA	CASVKDRGGTDTQYF	TGTGCTAGTGTTAAAGACAGGGGGGGCACAGATACGCAGTATTTT
TRBJ1-4	TRBV6-5	NA	NA	CASRPGAWEKLFF	TGTGCCAGCCGACCCGGGGCCTGGGAAAAACTGTTTTTT
TRBJ2-4	TRBV24-1	NA	few	CATSDFFDIQYF	TGTGCCACCAGTGATTTCTTCGACATTCAGTACTTC
TRBJ2-3	TRBV27	TRBD1	NA	CASSFGRVGGRDTQYF	TGTGCCAGCAGTTTCGGCAGGGTAGGGGGCCGAGATACGCAGTATTTT
TRBJ2-5	TRBV20-1	NA	few	CSASDVALSYQETQNF	TGCAGTGCTAGTGACGTGGCTCTATCCTACCAAGAGACCCAGAACTTC
TRBJ2-5	TRBV29-1	NA	few	CSVEDRVAQYF	TGCAGCGTTGAAGACAGGGTGGCCCAGTACTTC
TRBJ2-7	TRBV7-9	NA	NA	CASSLSTGIGYEQYF	TGTGCCAGCAGCTTATCGACGGGGATCGGCTACGAGCAGTACTTC
TRBJ2-7	TRBV6-1	TRBD1	NA	CASRSQDGTGTTSSYEQYF	TGTGCCAGCAGGTCCCAGGACGGGACAGGGACCACCAGCTCCTACGAGCAGTACTTC
TRBJ2-7	TRBV6-1	NA	few	CASTKPYEQYF	TGTGCCAGCACTAAGCCCTACGAGCAGTACTTC
TRBJ2-6	TRBV20-1	NA	NA	CSARDPRGTGANVLTF	TGCAGTGCTAGAGATCCAAGGGGAACTGGGGCCAACGTCCTGACTTTC
TRBJ1-5	TRBV7-2	NA	NA	CASSLEQGTNQPQHF	TGTGCCAGCAGCTTAGAACAAGGGACCAATCAGCCCCAGCATTTT
TRBJ1-1	TRBV12-3/TRBV12-4	NA	few	CASSHRDNTEAFF	TGTGCCAGCAGCCACCGGGACAACACTGAAGCTTTCTTT
TRBJ2-7	TRBV29-1	NA	NA	CSVDWEGATEQYF	TGCAGCGTTGATTGGGAGGGGGCCACCGAGCAGTACTTC
TRBJ2-2	TRBV3-1	NA	few	CASTLGTGELFF	TGTGCCAGCACCCTTGGCACCGGGGAGCTGTTTTTT
TRBJ2-3	TRBV9	NA	many	CASGDRDGTDTQYF	TGTGCCAGCGGGGACCGGGATGGCACAGATACGCAGTATTTT
TRBJ2-4	TRBV5-1	TRBD2	few	CASTPGGQNIQYF	TGCGCCAGCACCCCGGGGGGGCAAAACATTCAGTACTTC
TRBJ1-3	TRBV5-1	TRBD1	many	CASSPADRRDTIYF	TGCGCCAGCAGCCCAGCGGACAGGAGGGACACCATATATTTT
TRBJ2-7	TRBV27	NA	NA	CASRPGGGASYEQYF	TGTGCCAGCAGACCAGGTGGGGGGGCCTCCTACGAGCAGTACTTC
TRBJ2-4	TRBV29-1	NA	NA	CSAVDVPKNIQYF	TGCAGCGCCGTGGACGTCCCCAAAAACATTCAGTACTTC
TRBJ2-3	TRBV20-1	TRBD2	once	CSARGGGLGTDTQYF	TGCAGTGCCAGGGGCGGGGGACTAGGCACAGATACGCAGTATTTT
TRBJ1-4	TRBV11-3	NA	once	CASSLEVASGRLFF	TGTGCCAGCAGCTTAGAAGTCGCCAGCGGACGACTGTTTTTT
TRBJ2-3	TRBV5-1	NA	NA	CASSALEPGLDTQYF	TGCGCCAGCAGCGCTCTGGAACCGGGTCTTGATACGCAGTATTTT
TRBJ2-7	TRBV27	NA	NA	CASSLYPNSYEQYF	TGTGCCAGCAGTTTATACCCCAACTCCTACGAGCAGTACTTC
TRBJ2-1	TRBV12-3/TRBV12-4	NA	NA	CASSPDGGDGSEYNEQFF	TGTGCCAGCAGTCCGGATGGTGGAGATGGGTCTGAATACAATGAGCAGTTCTTC
TRBJ2-1	TRBV11-2	TRBD1	few	CASSFGTGFVVDEQFF	TGTGCCAGCAGCTTTGGGACAGGGTTCGTAGTGGATGAGCAGTTCTTC
TRBJ2-1	TRBV29-1	NA	NA	CSVIQGSINEQFF	TGCAGCGTTATACAGGGAAGCATCAATGAGCAGTTCTTC
TRBJ2-1	TRBV5-1	TRBD1	NA	CASSTGQLSNEQFF	TGCGCCAGCAGCACGGGACAGCTTAGCAATGAGCAGTTCTTC
TRBJ2-6	TRBV10-3	NA	few	CAISEALAGANVLTF	TGTGCCATCAGTGAGGCCCTGGCTGGGGCCAACGTCCTGACTTTC
TRBJ2-3	TRBV20-1	TRBD2	few	CSAPAASGTPGTQYF	TGCAGTGCTCCCGCGGCTAGCGGGACCCCGGGTACGCAGTATTTT
TRBJ2-5	TRBV7-9	NA	few	CASSLAGATGF	TGTGCCAGCAGCCTGGCAGGGGCGACAGGTTTC